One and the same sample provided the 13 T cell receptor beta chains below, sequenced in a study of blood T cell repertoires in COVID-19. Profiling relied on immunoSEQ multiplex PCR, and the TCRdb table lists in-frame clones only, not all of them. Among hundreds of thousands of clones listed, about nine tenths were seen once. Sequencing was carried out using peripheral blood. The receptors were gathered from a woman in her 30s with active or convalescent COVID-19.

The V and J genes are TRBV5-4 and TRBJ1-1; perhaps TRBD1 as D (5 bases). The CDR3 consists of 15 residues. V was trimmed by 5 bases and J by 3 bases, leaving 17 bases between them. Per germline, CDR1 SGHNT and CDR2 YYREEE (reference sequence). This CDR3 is CASSFPGGKDTEAFF. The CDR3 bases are TGTGCCAGCAGTTTTCCCGGGGGAAAGGACACTGAAGCTTTCTTT.

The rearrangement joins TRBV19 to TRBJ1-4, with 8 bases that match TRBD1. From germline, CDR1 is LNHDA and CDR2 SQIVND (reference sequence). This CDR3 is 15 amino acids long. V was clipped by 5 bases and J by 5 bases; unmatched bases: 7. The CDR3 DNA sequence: TGTGCCAGTAGTGTTGGGGACAGGCGAAATGAAAAACTGTTTTTT. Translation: CASSVGDRRNEKLFF.

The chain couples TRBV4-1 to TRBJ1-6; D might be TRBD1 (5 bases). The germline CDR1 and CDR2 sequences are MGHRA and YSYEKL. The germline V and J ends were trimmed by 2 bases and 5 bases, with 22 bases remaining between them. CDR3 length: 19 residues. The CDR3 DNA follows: TGCGCCAGCAGCCAAAAAGGTGGATCGGCAGGCAGGGATAATTCACCCCTCCACTTT. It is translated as CASSQKGGSAGRDNSPLHF.

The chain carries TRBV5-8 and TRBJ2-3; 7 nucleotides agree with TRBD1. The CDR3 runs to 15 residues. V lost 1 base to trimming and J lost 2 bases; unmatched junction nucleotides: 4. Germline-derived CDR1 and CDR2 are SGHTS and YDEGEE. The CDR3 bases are TGTGCCAGCAGCTTGACAGGGGTTCTCACAGATACGCAGTATTTT. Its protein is CASSLTGVLTDTQYF.

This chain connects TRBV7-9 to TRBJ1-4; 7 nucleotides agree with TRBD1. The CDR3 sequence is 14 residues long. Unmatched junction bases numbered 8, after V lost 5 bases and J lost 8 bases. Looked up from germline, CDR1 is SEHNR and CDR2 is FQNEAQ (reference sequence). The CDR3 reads CASSPTGVGEKLFF. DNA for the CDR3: TGTGCCAGCAGCCCCACAGGGGTCGGGGAAAAACTGTTTTTT.

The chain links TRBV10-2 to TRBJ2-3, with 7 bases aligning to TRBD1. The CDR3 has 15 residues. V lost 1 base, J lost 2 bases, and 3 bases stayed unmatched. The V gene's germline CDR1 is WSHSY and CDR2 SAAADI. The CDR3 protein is CASSEWGQNTDTQYF. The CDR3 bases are TGCGCCAGCAGTGAGTGGGGACAGAACACAGATACGCAGTATTTT.

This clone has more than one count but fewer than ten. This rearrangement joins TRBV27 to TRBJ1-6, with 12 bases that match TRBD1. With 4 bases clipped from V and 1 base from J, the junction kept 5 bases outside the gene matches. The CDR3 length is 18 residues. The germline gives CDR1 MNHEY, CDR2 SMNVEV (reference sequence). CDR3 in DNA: TGTGCCAGCAGTTCAGGGACAGGGGGCGCGTCCTATAATTCACCCCTCCACTTT. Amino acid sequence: CASSSGTGGASYNSPLHF.

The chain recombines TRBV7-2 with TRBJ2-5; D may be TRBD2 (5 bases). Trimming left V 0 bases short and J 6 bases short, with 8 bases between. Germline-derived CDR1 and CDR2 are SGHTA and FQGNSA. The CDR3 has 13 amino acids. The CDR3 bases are TGTGCCAGCAGCTTAGCGGGAGTGAAGACCCAGTACTTC. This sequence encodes CASSLAGVKTQYF.

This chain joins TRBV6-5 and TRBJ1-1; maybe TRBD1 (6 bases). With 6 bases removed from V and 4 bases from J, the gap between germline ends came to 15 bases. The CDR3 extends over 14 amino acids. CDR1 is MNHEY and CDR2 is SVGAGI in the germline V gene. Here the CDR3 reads CASSFDRSGTEAFF. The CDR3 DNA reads TGTGCCAGCAGCTTTGACAGGAGTGGCACTGAAGCTTTCTTT.

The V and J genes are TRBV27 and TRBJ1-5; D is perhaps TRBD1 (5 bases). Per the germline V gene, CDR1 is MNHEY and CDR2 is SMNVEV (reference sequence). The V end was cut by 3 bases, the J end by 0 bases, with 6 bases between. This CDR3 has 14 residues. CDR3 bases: TGTGCCAGCAGTTTCAGGGCTAGCAATCAGCCCCAGCATTTT. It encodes CASSFRASNQPQHF.

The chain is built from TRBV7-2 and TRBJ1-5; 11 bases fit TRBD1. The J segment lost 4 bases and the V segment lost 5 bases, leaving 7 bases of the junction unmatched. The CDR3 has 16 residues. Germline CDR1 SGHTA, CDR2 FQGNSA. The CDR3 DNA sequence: TGTGCCAGCAGCGACCGGGACAGGGGGGTGAATCAGCCCCAGCATTTT. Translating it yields CASSDRDRGVNQPQHF.

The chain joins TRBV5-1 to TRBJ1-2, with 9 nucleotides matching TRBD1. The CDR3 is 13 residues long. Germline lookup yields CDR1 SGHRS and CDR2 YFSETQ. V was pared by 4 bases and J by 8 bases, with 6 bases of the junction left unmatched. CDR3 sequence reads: CASSIGTGNGYTF. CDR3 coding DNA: TGCGCCAGCAGCATAGGGACAGGGAACGGCTACACCTTC.

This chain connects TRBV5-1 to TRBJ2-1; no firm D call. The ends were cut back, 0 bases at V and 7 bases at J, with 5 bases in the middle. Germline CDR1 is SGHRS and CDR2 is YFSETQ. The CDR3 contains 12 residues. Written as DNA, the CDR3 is TGCGCCAGCAGCTTGGCTTCTAATGAGCAGTTCTTC. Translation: CASSLASNEQFF.